Sequencing of this T cell receptor (beta chain) was carried out in a study of beta chain features in type 1 diabetes. Study-wide context: Comparable age, gender and cell yields were observed in patients relative to healthy donors. Study findings and constraints: All four CD4+ subsets from Type 1 diabetes patients carried moderately but significantly shorter TCRB CDR3s. Since sequencing was performed on cDNA, cells with high TCR expression could be over-represented.

Isolated RNA was reverse transcribed in full, so expressed TCRB transcripts were sequenced. About 3.4 million reads per sample on average were obtained from naive, central memory and regulatory T cell samples. Using immunoSEQ multiplex PCR, the repertoire was profiled, and TCRdb retains in-frame clones only, with some absent. Of around 180,000 clones detected, approximately 8% appear once; the ten largest clones hold roughly 0.5%. To note about this clone: Its matching antigen is unknown.

Sorting that relied on CD45RO/CCR7/CD25/CD127/CD95/CD27 yielded CD4+ naive, central memory, regulatory and stem cell-like memory cells. V shed 1 base and J shed 4 bases, with 17 bases lying between them. The CDR3 spans 17 residues. Germline CDR1 reads SGHTA; CDR2 reads FQGNSA. The V and J genes are TRBV7-2 and TRBJ2-1; TRBD2 might be the D (5 bases). The receptor's source is a young man with type 1 diabetes. Sequencing input: central memory CD4+ T cells from blood. In DNA, the CDR3 is TGTGCCAGCAGCTTAGGCCCGAGAGGGTTAAAGTACAATGAGCAGTTCTTC. It specifies CASSLGPRGLKYNEQFF.